This T cell receptor (beta chain) was recovered during a study of blood T cell repertoires in COVID-19. The overall study: The origin of the acute and convalescent COVID-19 samples was the United States, Italy and Spain. T cells, B-cell-depleted T cells, or PBMCs provided the cDNA or gDNA that served as material.

Authors' methods: Using reference gene primer amplification, nucleated cell counts were estimated. This table comes from immunoSEQ multiplex PCR, and its TCRdb copy is limited to in-frame clones, with some not included. From that table come the V and J calls and clone size; the DNA was used to work out D and trimming. The sample shows over 300,000 clones, around 87% of them seen only once. This clone showed up just once. This CDR3 has 15 amino acids. Germline V gives CDR1 SGHTA, CDR2 FQGNSA. The V and J ends lost 5 bases and 2 bases respectively, with 14 bases between them. Sequencing input: peripheral blood. The receptor comes from a man between 18 and 29 years old with active or convalescent COVID-19. This sequence joins TRBV7-2 and TRBJ2-3; maybe TRBD2 (6 bases). In DNA form, the CDR3 reads TGTGCCAGCAGCATTAGCGGAGCTCTCACAGATACGCAGTATTTT. This codes for CASSISGALTDTQYF.